Presented here are 32 T cell receptor beta chains from one specimen sequenced in a study of Ad26.COV2.S vaccination and SARS-CoV-2 variants. Sample treatment: around 19 received Ad26.COV2.S at low or high dose, single or two shots; 5 received placebo; per-sample allocation not given. Samples analyzed were those drawn on day 63 after the first vaccine or placebo injection. Clones were sequenced by immunoSEQ multiplex PCR, and TCRdb holds only the in-frame ones, with some missing. The data contain a few hundred thousand clones, 88% of them singletons. The starting material was peripheral blood, obtained in a trial of Ad26.COV2.S vaccine versus placebo. The receptor source for this set is a person aged 18 to 65 who received the Ad26.COV2.S COVID-19 vaccine or a placebo.

This chain connects TRBV4-3 to TRBJ2-2; D uncertain. The V and J ends lost 0 bases and 1 base respectively, with 9 bases between them. The CDR3 contains 16 residues. The germline V gene has CDR1 LGHNA and CDR2 YSLEER. The CDR3 sequence is CASSQESDLNTGELFF. DNA for the CDR3: TGCGCCAGCAGCCAAGAATCGGACCTGAACACCGGGGAGCTGTTTTTT.

The J gene is TRBJ2-7, the V gene TRBV5-1; 7 nucleotides match TRBD2. Germline V gives CDR1 SGHRS, CDR2 YFSETQ. This CDR3 contains 15 residues. Trimming at V came to 2 bases and at J to 0 bases, leaving 5 bases not matched to a gene. CDR3 sequence reads: CASSLRRGSSYEQYF. The CDR3 DNA reads as TGCGCCAGCAGCTTACGGCGGGGGTCCTCCTACGAGCAGTACTTC. The full variable domain, with the rest looked up from reference TRBV5-1 and TRBJ2-7, is KAGVTQTPRYLIKTRGQQVTLSCSPISGHRSVSWYQQTPGQGLQFLFEYFSETQRNKGNFPGRFSGRQFSNSRSEMNVSTLELGDSALYLCASSLRRGSSYEQYFGPGTRLTVT.

The genes are TRBV9 and TRBJ2-7; D perhaps matches TRBD1 (5 bases). Trimming shortened V by 0 bases and J by 3 bases, and 10 bases separated the two germline ends. Germline V gene data show CDR1 as SGDLS and CDR2 as YYNGEE. This CDR3 region has 14 residues. The CDR3 loop is CASSVGQGIYEQYF. DNA for the CDR3: TGTGCCAGCAGCGTAGGTCAGGGAATCTACGAGCAGTACTTC.

The chain has TRBV7-9 and TRBJ2-5; D is tentatively TRBD1 or TRBD2 (5 bases each). Germline lookup yields CDR1 SEHNR and CDR2 FQNEAQ (reference sequence). The CDR3 consists of 16 residues. V was shortened by 3 bases and J by 0 bases, with 14 bases between the two germline ends. The CDR3 is CASSFLGRGHQETQYF. CDR3 nucleotides: TGTGCCAGCAGCTTTTTGGGGCGAGGGCACCAAGAGACCCAGTACTTC.

CDR3 loop: CASSEGRRTDTQYF. Written as DNA, the CDR3 is TGCGCCAGCAGCGAGGGACGCCGCACAGATACGCAGTATTTT. The chain carries TRBV5-1 and TRBJ2-3; D is perhaps TRBD1 or TRBD2 (5 bases each). This CDR3 spans 14 amino acids. With 4 bases removed from V and 1 base from J, the gap between germline ends came to 10 bases. Germline V CDR1 and CDR2: SGHRS, YFSETQ.

V is TRBV7-8 and J is TRBJ1-4; TRBD1 matches at 9 bases. After removal of 1 base from V and 13 bases from J, the junction contained 10 bases not matched to a gene. CDR1 is SGHVS and CDR2 is FQNEAQ in the germline V gene. The CDR3 totals 15 residues. The CDR3 DNA reads TGTGCCAGCAGCTTAGACTTGAAGGGGGACAGGGTACTGTTTTTT. It codes for CASSLDLKGDRVLFF.

V usage is TRBV6-5 and J usage is TRBJ2-2; D perhaps matches TRBD1 (6 bases). The CDR3 runs to 14 residues. The ends were cut back, 6 bases at V and 2 bases at J, with 10 bases in the middle. The germline V gene has CDR1 MNHEY and CDR2 SVGAGI. The CDR3 region is CASRTGLNTGELFF. The CDR3 DNA reads TGTGCCAGCAGAACAGGGCTCAACACCGGGGAGCTGTTTTTT.

This clone was detected only once. The chain links TRBV19 to TRBJ1-1, with TRBD1 matching over 7 bases. The CDR3 runs to 15 residues. Germline V gives CDR1 LNHDA, CDR2 SQIVND (reference sequence). V dropped 5 bases and J dropped 6; count of bases not matched to a gene: 12. CDR3 sequence: CASSGFDRVAAEAFF. For the CDR3, the DNA is TGTGCCAGTAGTGGGTTCGACAGGGTGGCTGCTGAAGCTTTCTTT.

The chain combines TRBV9 with TRBJ2-4; D perhaps matches TRBD1 (5 bases). From germline, CDR1 is SGDLS and CDR2 YYNGEE. The CDR3 has 16 amino acids. Deletions cut 3 bases from V and 0 bases from J, with 13 bases between. This chain's CDR3 is CASSDRQKLAKNIQYF. CDR3 nucleotide sequence: TGTGCCAGCAGCGATCGACAGAAACTAGCCAAAAACATTCAGTACTTC.

The V and J genes are TRBV20-1 and TRBJ2-5; the D call may be TRBD1 or TRBD2 (6 bases each). CDR3 size: 12 residues. The V gene's germline CDR1 is DFQATT and CDR2 SNEGSKA (reference sequence). Trimming removed 3 bases from V and 5 bases from J, with 10 bases in between. DNA of the CDR3: TGCAGTGCTAGTCTAGGGGGGGAGACCCAGTACTTC. As protein: CSASLGGETQYF.

The rearrangement links TRBV7-3 to TRBJ2-5, with D perhaps matching TRBD1 or TRBD2 (5 bases each). CDR1 is SGHTA and CDR2 is FQGTGA in the germline V gene. V was cut by 3 bases and J by 7 bases, with 15 bases left in between. The CDR3 has 14 amino acids. The CDR3 sequence is CASSFGGAGATQYF. The DNA for the CDR3 is TGTGCCAGCAGCTTTGGTGGGGCCGGGGCGACCCAGTACTTC. The variable domain in full, completed from reference TRBV7-3 and TRBJ2-5, reads GAGVSQTPSNKVTEKGKYVELRCDPISGHTALYWYRQSLGQGPEFLIYFQGTGAADDSGLPNDRFFAVRPEGSVSTLKIQRTERGDSAVYLCASSFGGAGATQYFGPGTRLLVL.

The J gene is TRBJ1-3, the V gene TRBV5-6; D may be TRBD1 (6 bases). CDR1 and CDR2 (germline): SGHDT, YYEEEE. This CDR3 has 17 residues. V dropped 0 bases and J dropped 2 bases, with 15 bases sitting between them. The CDR3 protein is CASSLVGGLSAGNTIYF. The CDR3 DNA reads TGTGCCAGCAGCTTGGTTGGGGGGCTTTCGGCTGGAAACACCATATATTTT. The full variable domain, with the rest looked up from reference TRBV5-6 and TRBJ1-3, is DAGVTQSPTHLIKTRGQQVTLRCSPKSGHDTVSWYQQALGQGPQFIFQYYEEEERQRGNFPDRFSGHQFPNYSSELNVNALLLGDSALYLCASSLVGGLSAGNTIYFGEGSWLTVV.

The CDR3 sequence is CASSYPHGRRNSPLHF. CDR3 coding DNA: TGTGCCAGCAGTTACCCCCACGGCAGGCGTAATTCACCCCTCCACTTT. The chain employs TRBV6-5 and TRBJ1-6, with D unclear. This CDR3 spans 16 amino acids. V was clipped by 2 bases and J by 6 bases, with 14 bases between them. From germline, CDR1 is MNHEY and CDR2 SVGAGI.

The chain has TRBV28 and TRBJ1-5; D may be TRBD1 (5 bases). The V end lost 5 bases, the J end lost 6 bases, and 11 bases lay between the germline ends. Per germline, CDR1 MDHEN and CDR2 SYDVKM. The CDR3 covers 13 residues. CDR3 bases: TGTGCCAGCAGTCCGGGGGTCCCTCAGCCCCAGCATTTT. It codes for CASSPGVPQPQHF.

The chain is built from TRBV3-1 (or the pseudogene TRBV3-2) and TRBJ1-4, with TRBD1 as a possible D gene (5 bases). Germline CDR1 and CDR2: LGHDT and YNNKEL (reference sequence). V was shortened by 4 bases and J by 2 bases, with 8 bases between the two germline ends. This CDR3 is 14 amino acids long. The CDR3: CASSPQGTNEKLFF. The CDR3 nucleotides read TGTGCCAGCAGCCCCCAGGGTACTAATGAAAAACTGTTTTTT.

V usage is TRBV5-1 and J usage is TRBJ2-3; 7 bases line up with TRBD2. Germline CDR1 reads SGHRS; CDR2 reads YFSETQ. V shed 4 bases, J shed 6 bases, and the junction held 14 bases outside the gene matches. The CDR3 covers 16 residues. The CDR3: CASSPVAGGTGDTQYF. The CDR3 DNA is TGCGCCAGCAGCCCCGTAGCGGGCGGGACGGGGGATACGCAGTATTTT.

The genes are TRBV5-1 and TRBJ2-5; TRBD2 might be the D (6 bases). V lost 3 bases to trimming and J lost 5 bases, with 32 bases between them. There are 20 residues in the CDR3. Germline CDR1 SGHRS, CDR2 YFSETQ. Written as DNA, the CDR3 is TGCGCCAGCAGCTCGCGGGGAATTGGGGACGATGGTGGAGCGATGGAGACCCAGTACTTC. Its translation: CASSSRGIGDDGGAMETQYF.

The chain combines TRBV6-2 or TRBV6-3 with TRBJ2-7; D not resolved. CDR1 and CDR2 from the germline V gene are MNHEY and SVGEGT. This CDR3 is 13 amino acids long. Between the trimmed V and J ends, which lost 5 bases and 2 bases, there was a span of 10 bases. CDR3 loop: CASSRTEAYEQYF. CDR3 coding DNA: TGTGCCAGCAGTAGGACGGAAGCCTACGAGCAGTACTTC.

This chain connects TRBV4-1 to TRBJ2-1; 8 nucleotides agree with TRBD1. V gave up 0 bases and J gave up 7 bases; unmatched junction bases: 5. CDR1 MGHRA and CDR2 YSYEKL come from the germline V gene. This CDR3 region has 15 residues. DNA of the CDR3: TGCGCCAGCAGCCAAGAAAACAGGGGGTGGAATGAGCAGTTCTTC. It encodes CASSQENRGWNEQFF.

The chain links TRBV4-1 to TRBJ2-7, with TRBD2 as a possible D gene (6 bases). Germline V lookup: CDR1 MGHRA, CDR2 YSYEKL. The V and J ends lost 1 base and 2 bases respectively, with 9 bases between them. The CDR3 totals 14 residues. The CDR3 nucleotides read TGCGCCAGCAGCCAAGGTGGGGGGACCTACGAGCAGTACTTC. Translated, it gives CASSQGGGTYEQYF.

This chain joins TRBV28 and TRBJ2-7; a possible D gene is TRBD2 (5 bases). Trimming pared 7 bases from V and 6 bases from J, leaving 16 bases between. Germline V gene sequence: CDR1 MDHEN, CDR2 SYDVKM. CDR3 length equals 13 residues. As DNA, the CDR3 is TGTGCCAGCACCCTCGGGGTAGGGATCGAGCAGTACTTC. It translates to CASTLGVGIEQYF.

The chain couples TRBV29-1 to TRBJ2-1, with 8 nucleotides matching TRBD1. This CDR3 is 15 amino acids long. With V trimmed by 3 bases and J by 7 bases, 11 bases remained unmatched. Germline V lookup: CDR1 SQVTM, CDR2 ANQGSEA. The DNA for the CDR3 is TGCAGCGTTGAGGAGGACAGGGTATGGTCTAATGAGCAGTTCTTC. Translating gives CSVEEDRVWSNEQFF.

The chain carries TRBV4-3 and TRBJ2-7, with 7 bases that match TRBD1. J was trimmed by 5 bases and V by 4 bases; bases with no gene match: 5. The CDR3 is 13 amino acids. The germline gives CDR1 LGHNA, CDR2 YSLEER. DNA of the CDR3: TGCGCCAGCAGCCCACGACAGGGACACGAGCAGTACTTC. It specifies CASSPRQGHEQYF.

V and J are TRBV30 and TRBJ1-6, with 8 bases matching TRBD1. This CDR3 is 14 amino acids long. With V trimmed by 5 bases and J by 9 bases, 9 bases remained unmatched. Germline CDR1 and CDR2: GTSNPN and SVGIG (reference sequence). The CDR3 loop is CAWADRGAASPLHF. Here the CDR3 DNA reads TGTGCCTGGGCAGACAGGGGTGCTGCTTCACCCCTCCACTTT.

With respect to this clone: One junction end disagrees with the germline gene, perhaps due to a read error. The V call is TRBV5-1, the J call TRBJ1-2, with unresolved D. In germline, CDR1 is SGHRS, CDR2 YFSETQ. The length of the CDR3 is 14 residues. CDR3 sequence: CASSLEGSGEGYTF. The CDR3 nucleotides are TGCGCCAGCAGTTTGGAAGGATCCGGGGAGGGCTACACCTTC.

CDR3 amino acids: CASSQNAGDYGYTF. CDR3 bases: TGTGCCAGCAGCCAGAACGCGGGAGACTATGGCTACACCTTC. The gene calls are TRBV7-2 and TRBJ1-2; D gene unclear. The V gene's germline CDR1 is SGHTA and CDR2 FQGNSA. Trimming stripped 5 bases from V and 3 bases from J, with 13 bases between. The CDR3 sequence is 14 residues long.

In DNA, the CDR3 is TGTGCCAGCAGCCAAGAAAGCATCTACGAGCAGTACTTC. Translated, it gives CASSQESIYEQYF. J is TRBJ2-7 and V is TRBV4-2; D is unclear. Between the trimmed V and J ends, which lost 0 bases and 3 bases, there was a span of 6 bases. Germline CDR1 reads LGHNA; CDR2 reads YNFKEQ. The CDR3 has 13 residues.

This clone was seen a single time. J is TRBJ1-4 and V is TRBV9; D is undetermined. This CDR3 comprises 15 residues. The V end lost 0 bases, the J end lost 5 bases, and 11 bases lay between the germline ends. The germline V gene encodes CDR1 SGDLS and CDR2 YYNGEE. The CDR3 reads CASSVAGSRNEKLFF. The CDR3 DNA follows: TGTGCCAGCAGCGTAGCTGGCAGTCGGAATGAAAAACTGTTTTTT.

This chain uses TRBV6-5 with TRBJ2-7; 11 bases align to TRBD1. This CDR3 spans 15 amino acids. Germline V gene lookup returns CDR1 MNHEY and CDR2 SVGAGI. V lost 6 bases to trimming and J lost 7 bases; unmatched junction nucleotides: 11. The CDR3 spells CASRQRDRGAWEQYF. CDR3 in DNA: TGTGCCAGCAGGCAAAGGGACAGGGGGGCCTGGGAGCAGTACTTC.

The CDR3 DNA sequence: TGCGCCAGCAGCCATCTGGACAGCCCAGAGGAGGAGACCCAGTACTTC. This gives the protein CASSHLDSPEEETQYF. The chain employs TRBV4-1 and TRBJ2-5; maybe TRBD1 (6 bases). Trimming took 3 bases from V and 5 from J, leaving 19 bases between them. CDR1 and CDR2 from the germline V gene are MGHRA and YSYEKL. There are 16 residues in the CDR3.

The chain has TRBV18 and TRBJ1-6; no definite D call. CDR1 and CDR2 (germline): KGHSH, LQKENI. The germline V and J ends were trimmed by 3 bases and 5 bases, with 11 bases remaining between them. This CDR3 contains 15 residues. In DNA form, the CDR3 reads TGTGCCAGCTCACCGAGGAACAGTAATAATTCACCCCTCCACTTT. It translates to CASSPRNSNNSPLHF.

J is TRBJ2-5 and V is TRBV14; D is uncertain. The V end was cut by 0 bases, the J end by 8 bases, with 10 bases between. CDR3 length: 13 residues. CDR1 is SGHDN and CDR2 is FVKESK in the germline V gene. As DNA, the CDR3 is TGTGCCAGCAGCCAAGATTGGAAGGGCACCCAGTACTTC. This encodes CASSQDWKGTQYF.